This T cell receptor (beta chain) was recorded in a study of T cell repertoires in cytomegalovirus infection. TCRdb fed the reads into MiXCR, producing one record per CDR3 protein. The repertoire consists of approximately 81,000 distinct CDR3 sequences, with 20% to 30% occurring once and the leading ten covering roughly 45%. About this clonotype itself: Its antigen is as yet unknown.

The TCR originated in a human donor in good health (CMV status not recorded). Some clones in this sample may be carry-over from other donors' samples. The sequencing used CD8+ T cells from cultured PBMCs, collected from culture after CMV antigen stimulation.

CDR3 region: CASSPIGENDGELFF. CDR3 nucleotides: TGTGCCAGCAGCCCCATAGGCGAGAACGACGGGGAGCTGTTTTTT. J is TRBJ2-2 and V is TRBV7-6; D unclear. Germline values: CDR1 SGHVS, CDR2 FNYEAQ. The CDR3 extends over 15 amino acids. V was cut by 5 bases and J by 7 bases, with 17 bases left in between.